This TCR beta chain was obtained from a study of blood T cell repertoires in COVID-19. In the study overall: Samples came from the United States, Italy and Spain, spanning acute and convalescent COVID-19.

Original processing methods: Estimated nucleated cell counts came from reference gene primer amplification. The data were produced by immunoSEQ multiplex PCR, yet TCRdb's version contains in-frame clones alone and is incomplete. Clone size and the V and J calls come from that table; the DNA yielded D and trimming. The data hold roughly 100,000 clones, with roughly 71% observed a single time. The germline V gene encodes CDR1 SNHLY and CDR2 FYNNEI. V was cut by 3 bases and J by 4 bases, with 12 bases left in between. There are 14 residues in the CDR3. The TCR comes from a woman aged 80 or over with acute or convalescent COVID-19. Sample: peripheral blood. The V call is TRBV2, the J call TRBJ1-2; D not resolved. The CDR3 loop is CASSEAVQTYGYTF. The CDR3 DNA is TGTGCCAGCAGTGAGGCGGTGCAGACCTATGGCTACACCTTC.